This TCR beta chain appears in the sequencing data of a study of T cell repertoires and Cas9 in healthy adults (dated by TCRdb to 2016 to 2019). For the wider study: Within the CD4 and CD8 compartments, SpCas9-reactive T cells were assessed for multi-effector potency, cytotoxicity and lineage determination. This study looked at whether people already carry T cell immunity to the Streptococcus pyogenes Cas9 nuclease (SpCas9), the enzyme used in CRISPR gene editing.

The full study reports these points: In vitro, SpCas9-reactive regulatory T cells were reported to reduce the proliferation and function of SpCas9-reactive effector T cells.

All of the donors in the study were healthy humans. V is shortened by 5 bases, J by 0 bases, and the region joining them spans 14 bases. Via the germline V gene, CDR1 is SGHTA and CDR2 FQGNSA. Measured from the cysteine to the phenylalanine, the CDR3 is 16 residues long. Of all the DNA, just the CDR3 is kept, 48 bases in frame from base 1. The library was prepared using the immunoSEQ multiplex PCR assay. Entries here come from immuneACCESS through TCRdb and include only in-frame sequences with V and J called. Some clones fail to appear in such tables; in the studies checked, an unresolved V gene covers under half of the shortfall, and the cause of the remainder is unknown. Within this sample are tens of thousands of clones, with about 90% of them counted one time only. The top ten constitute around 1.5% of the sample. As to this clone: What this receptor recognizes is not known. Within one base of it there is no much larger clone, and no base qualities were kept.

The rearranged segments are TRBV7-2 and TRBJ1-3, and TRBD1 may be the D gene, going by 5 matching bases. The TCR sequence derives from a human donor in good health. Sequences were obtained from CD4+ effector T cells (CD127+, CD25-, CD137-, CD154-) from PBMCs; culture status not recorded. In nucleotides, the sequence is TGTGCCAGCAGCCTCAACGACAGACTCTCTGGAAACACCATATATTTT. This gives the protein CASSLNDRLSGNTIYF.